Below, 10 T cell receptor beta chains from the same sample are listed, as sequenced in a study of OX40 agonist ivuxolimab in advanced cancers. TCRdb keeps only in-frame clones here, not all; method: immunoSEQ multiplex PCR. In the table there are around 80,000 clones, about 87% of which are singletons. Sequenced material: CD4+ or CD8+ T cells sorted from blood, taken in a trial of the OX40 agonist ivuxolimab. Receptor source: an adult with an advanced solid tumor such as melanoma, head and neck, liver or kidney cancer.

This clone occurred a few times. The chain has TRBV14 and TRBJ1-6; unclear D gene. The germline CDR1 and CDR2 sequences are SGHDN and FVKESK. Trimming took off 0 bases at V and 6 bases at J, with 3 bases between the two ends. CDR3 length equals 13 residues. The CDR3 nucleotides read TGTGCCAGCAGCCAAGATAGTAATTCACCCCTCCACTTT. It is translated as CASSQDSNSPLHF.

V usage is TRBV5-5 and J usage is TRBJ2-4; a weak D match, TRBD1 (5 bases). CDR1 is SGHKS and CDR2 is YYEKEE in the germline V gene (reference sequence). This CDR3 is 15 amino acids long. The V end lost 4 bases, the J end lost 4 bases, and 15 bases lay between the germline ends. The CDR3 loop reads CASSRIDRFKNIQYF. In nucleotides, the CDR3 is TGTGCCAGCAGCCGAATAGACAGATTTAAAAACATTCAGTACTTC.

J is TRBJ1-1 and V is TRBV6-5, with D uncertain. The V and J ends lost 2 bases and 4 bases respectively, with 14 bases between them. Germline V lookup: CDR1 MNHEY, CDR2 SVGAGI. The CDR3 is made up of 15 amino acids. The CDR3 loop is CASSYGKSGTTEAFF. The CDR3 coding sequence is TGTGCCAGCAGTTACGGAAAAAGTGGTACCACTGAAGCTTTCTTT.

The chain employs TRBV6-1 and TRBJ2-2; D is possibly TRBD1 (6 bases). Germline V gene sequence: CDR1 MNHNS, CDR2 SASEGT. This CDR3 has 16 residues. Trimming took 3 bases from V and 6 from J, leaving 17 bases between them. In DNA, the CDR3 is TGTGCCAGCAGTGACTACAGGGCGTTTTCGGCCGGGGAGCTGTTTTTT. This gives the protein CASSDYRAFSAGELFF.

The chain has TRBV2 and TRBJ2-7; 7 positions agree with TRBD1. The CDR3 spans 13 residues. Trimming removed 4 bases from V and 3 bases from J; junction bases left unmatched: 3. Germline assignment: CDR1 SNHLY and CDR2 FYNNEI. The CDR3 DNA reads TGTGCCAGCAGTGCCCGACAGGGCTACGAGCAGTACTTC. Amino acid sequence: CASSARQGYEQYF.

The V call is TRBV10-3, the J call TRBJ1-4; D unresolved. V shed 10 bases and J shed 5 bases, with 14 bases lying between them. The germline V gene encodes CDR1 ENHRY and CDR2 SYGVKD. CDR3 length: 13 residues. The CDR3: CATQERLNEKLFF. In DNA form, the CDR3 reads TGTGCCACCCAGGAAAGGCTGAATGAAAAACTGTTTTTT.

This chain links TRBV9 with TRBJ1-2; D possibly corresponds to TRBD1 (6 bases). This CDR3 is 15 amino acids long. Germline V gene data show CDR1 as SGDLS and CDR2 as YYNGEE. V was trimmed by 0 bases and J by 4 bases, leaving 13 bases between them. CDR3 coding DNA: TGTGCCAGCAGCGTAGATGGACAGCCGATCTATGGCTACACCTTC. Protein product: CASSVDGQPIYGYTF.

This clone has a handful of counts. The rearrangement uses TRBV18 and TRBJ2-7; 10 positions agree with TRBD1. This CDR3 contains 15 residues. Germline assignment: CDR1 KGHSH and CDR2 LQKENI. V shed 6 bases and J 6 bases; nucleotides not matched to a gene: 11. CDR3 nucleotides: TGTGCCAGCTCCCCGGGACAGGGGATGCGGAGCGAGCAGTACTTC. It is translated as CASSPGQGMRSEQYF.

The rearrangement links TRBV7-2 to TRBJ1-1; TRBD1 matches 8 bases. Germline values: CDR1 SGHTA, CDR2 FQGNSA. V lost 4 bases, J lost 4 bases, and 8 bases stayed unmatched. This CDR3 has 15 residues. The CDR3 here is CASSSQGALGTEAFF. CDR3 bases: TGTGCCAGCAGCTCCCAGGGGGCGCTGGGCACTGAAGCTTTCTTT.

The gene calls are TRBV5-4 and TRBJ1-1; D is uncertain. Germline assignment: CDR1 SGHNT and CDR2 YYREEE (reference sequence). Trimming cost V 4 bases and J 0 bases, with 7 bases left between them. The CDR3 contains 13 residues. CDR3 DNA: TGTGCCAGCAGCGCACTATTGAACACTGAAGCTTTCTTT. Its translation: CASSALLNTEAFF.